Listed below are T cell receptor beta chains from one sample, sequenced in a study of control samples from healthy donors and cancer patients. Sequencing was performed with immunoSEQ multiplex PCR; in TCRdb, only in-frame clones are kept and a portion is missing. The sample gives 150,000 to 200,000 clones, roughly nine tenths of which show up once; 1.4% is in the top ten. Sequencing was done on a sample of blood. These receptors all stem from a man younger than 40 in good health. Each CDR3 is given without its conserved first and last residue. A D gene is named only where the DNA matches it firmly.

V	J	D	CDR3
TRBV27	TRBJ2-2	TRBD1	ASITGQGERAGELF
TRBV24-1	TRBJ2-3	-	ATSASGVGTDTQY
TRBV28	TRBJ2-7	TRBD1	ASSLTGATYEQY
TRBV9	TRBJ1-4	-	ASSVTVKGEKLF
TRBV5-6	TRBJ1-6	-	ASSNIKQGNIGSSPLH
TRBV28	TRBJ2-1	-	ASLGGGEQF
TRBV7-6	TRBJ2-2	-	ASSFRDTNTGELF
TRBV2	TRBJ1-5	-	ASSGGGQPQH
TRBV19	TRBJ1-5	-	ASSTTGAYNQPQH
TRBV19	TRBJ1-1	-	ASSTLGGRDTEAF
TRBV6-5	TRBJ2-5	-	ASSISRETQY
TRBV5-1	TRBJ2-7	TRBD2	ASSLVGLGDEQY
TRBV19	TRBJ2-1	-	ATGDGNNEQF
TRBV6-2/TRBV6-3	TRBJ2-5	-	ASSPWGETQY
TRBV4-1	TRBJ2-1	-	ASRQGGSYNEQF
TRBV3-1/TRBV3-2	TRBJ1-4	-	ASSQDPRSGLR
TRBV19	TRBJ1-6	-	ASRSLRVDYNSPLH
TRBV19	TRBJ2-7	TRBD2	ASSPRIGSGGEQY
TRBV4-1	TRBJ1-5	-	ASSHGSNQPQH
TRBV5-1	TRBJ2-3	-	ASSLVRGPADTQY
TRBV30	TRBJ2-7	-	AWSVGGYEQY
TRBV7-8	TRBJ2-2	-	ASSPRGGLYTGELF
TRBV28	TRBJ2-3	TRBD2	ASSLGAGGSTDTQY
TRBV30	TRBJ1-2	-	AWSVGRVSYGYT
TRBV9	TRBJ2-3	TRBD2	ASSFGLAGGVSTDTQY
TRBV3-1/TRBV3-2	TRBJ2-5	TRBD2	ASSQGWVGAGVWETQY
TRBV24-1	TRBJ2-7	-	ATSEGRLDEQY
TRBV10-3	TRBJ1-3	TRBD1	AISIQGMAGNTIY
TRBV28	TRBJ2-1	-	ASSFGTHYNEQF
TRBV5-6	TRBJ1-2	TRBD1	ASSSSRVGQNYGYT
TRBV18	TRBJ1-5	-	ASSPPSGIGGNQPQH
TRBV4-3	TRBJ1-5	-	ASSQGRAQPQH